Listed below are T cell receptor beta chains from one sample, sequenced in a study of control samples from healthy donors and cancer patients. Repertoires were generated with immunoSEQ multiplex PCR, while TCRdb's copy carries only in-frame clones and drops some. The table lists about 120,000 clones, about 87% of them singletons. Sequencing used blood. The receptors originated from a man aged 25-45 years in good health. The conserved cysteine and the conserved F or W are not part of the CDR3 here.

>TRBV5-1|14
ASSGGQGPGGNTIY
>TRBV7-2|12
ASSQGQGRTEAF
>TRBV6-1|12
ASSDVGSGGEQY
>TRBV6-4|13
ASSLKTSGVNEQF
>TRBV27|12
ASSFLAGGYEQY
>TRBV19|13
ASSRDKGGHQPQH
>TRBV6-6|14
ASSSMTGLVHNEQF
>TRBV24-1|11
ATRERSNQPQH
>TRBV2|7
ASGQPQH
>TRBV27|13
ASSPGQGASTEAF
>TRBV6-6|10
ASRGGDQPQH
>TRBV18|11
ASWGQGRTEAF
>TRBV5-1|13
ASSLAGVGSYGYT
>TRBV6-2/TRBV6-3|13
ASSYSAGDTDTQY
>TRBV3-1/TRBV3-2|13
ASSQGLGSSSPLH
>TRBV27|13
ASKKLGSGKNIQY
>TRBV7-2|10
ASSADRATPF
>TRBV5-1|13
ASSSQSIKDSEAF
>TRBV5-1|11
ASSQSSTDTQY
>TRBV27|10
ASSSGRTEAF
>TRBV3-1/TRBV3-2|11
ASSLDRNQPQH
>TRBV4-2|13
ASSQEVRSGNTIY
>TRBV29-1|11
SVSQGSYNEQF
>TRBV5-5|14
ASGSTGGGGANVLT
>TRBV25-1|10
ASSEGLQPQH
>TRBV11-3|12
ASSRRGMNTEAF
>TRBV7-9|13
ASSLGRTGNTEAF
>TRBV24-1|12
ATSDSGRKTEAF
>TRBV5-1|12
ASSPGGKAYGYT
>TRBV5-1|12
ASSLSQTNTEAF
>TRBV6-1|11
ASSEGTGTEAF
>TRBV7-9|12
ASSLQGTPYEQY
>TRBV18|13
ASSPGTGIRGGYT
>TRBV3-1/TRBV3-2|12
ASSQAGGGYEQY
>TRBV3-1/TRBV3-2|15
ASSQDQRVRLNTEAF
>TRBV5-4|10
ASSLNRGKAF
>TRBV9|12
ASSAKPGFLGYT
>TRBV30|10
ASLGGHTEAF
>TRBV6-5|13
ASSVRGHSNQPQH
>TRBV5-1|14
ASSPAGSSSGNTIY
>TRBV12-3/TRBV12-4|11
ASRAMANYGYT